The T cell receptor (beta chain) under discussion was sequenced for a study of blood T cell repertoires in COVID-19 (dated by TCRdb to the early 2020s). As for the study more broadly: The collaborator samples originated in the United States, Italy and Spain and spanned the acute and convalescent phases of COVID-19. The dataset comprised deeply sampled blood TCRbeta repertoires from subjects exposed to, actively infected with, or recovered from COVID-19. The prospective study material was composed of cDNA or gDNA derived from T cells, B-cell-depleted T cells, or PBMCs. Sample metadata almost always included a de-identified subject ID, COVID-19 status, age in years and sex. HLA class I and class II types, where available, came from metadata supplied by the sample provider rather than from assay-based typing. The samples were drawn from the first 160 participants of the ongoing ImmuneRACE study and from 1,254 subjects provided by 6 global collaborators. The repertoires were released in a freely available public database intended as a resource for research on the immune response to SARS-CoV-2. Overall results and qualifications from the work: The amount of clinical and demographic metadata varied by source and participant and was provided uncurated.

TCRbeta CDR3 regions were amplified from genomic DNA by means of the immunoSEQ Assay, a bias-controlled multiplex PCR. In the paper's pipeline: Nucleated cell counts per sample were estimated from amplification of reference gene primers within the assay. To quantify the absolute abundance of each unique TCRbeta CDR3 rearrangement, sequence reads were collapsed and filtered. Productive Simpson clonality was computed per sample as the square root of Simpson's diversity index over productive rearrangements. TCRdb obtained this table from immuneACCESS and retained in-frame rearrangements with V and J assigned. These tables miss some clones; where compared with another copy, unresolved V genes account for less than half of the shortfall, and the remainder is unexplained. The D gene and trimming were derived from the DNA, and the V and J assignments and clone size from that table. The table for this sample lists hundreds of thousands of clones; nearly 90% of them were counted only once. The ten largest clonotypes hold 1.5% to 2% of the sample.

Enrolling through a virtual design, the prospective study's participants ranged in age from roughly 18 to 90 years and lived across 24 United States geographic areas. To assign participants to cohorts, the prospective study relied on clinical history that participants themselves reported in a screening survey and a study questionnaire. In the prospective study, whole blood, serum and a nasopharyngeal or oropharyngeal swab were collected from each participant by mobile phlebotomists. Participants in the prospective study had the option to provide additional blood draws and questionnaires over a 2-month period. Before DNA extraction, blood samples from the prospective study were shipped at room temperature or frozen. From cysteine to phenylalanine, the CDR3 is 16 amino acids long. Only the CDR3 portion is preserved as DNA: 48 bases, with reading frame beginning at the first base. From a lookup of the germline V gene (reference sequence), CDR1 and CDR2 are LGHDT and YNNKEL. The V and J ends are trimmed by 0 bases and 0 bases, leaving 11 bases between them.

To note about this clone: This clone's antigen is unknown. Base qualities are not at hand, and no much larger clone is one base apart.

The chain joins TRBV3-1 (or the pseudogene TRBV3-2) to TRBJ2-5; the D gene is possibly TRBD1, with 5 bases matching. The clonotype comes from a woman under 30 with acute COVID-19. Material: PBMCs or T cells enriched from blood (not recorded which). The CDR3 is CASSQDHRINQETQYF. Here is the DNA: TGTGCCAGCAGCCAAGATCACAGGATAAACCAAGAGACCCAGTACTTC.